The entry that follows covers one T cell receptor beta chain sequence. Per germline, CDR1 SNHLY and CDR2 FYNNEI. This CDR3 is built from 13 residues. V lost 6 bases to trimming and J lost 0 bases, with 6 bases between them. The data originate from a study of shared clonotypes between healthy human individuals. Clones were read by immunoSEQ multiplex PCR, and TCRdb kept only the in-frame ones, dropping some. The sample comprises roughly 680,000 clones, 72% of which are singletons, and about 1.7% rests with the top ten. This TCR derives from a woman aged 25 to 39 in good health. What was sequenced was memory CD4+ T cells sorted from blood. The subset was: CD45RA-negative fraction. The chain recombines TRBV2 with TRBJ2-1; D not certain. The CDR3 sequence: CASRAVSYNEQFF. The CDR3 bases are TGTGCCAGCAGGGCAGTCTCCTACAATGAGCAGTTCTTC.